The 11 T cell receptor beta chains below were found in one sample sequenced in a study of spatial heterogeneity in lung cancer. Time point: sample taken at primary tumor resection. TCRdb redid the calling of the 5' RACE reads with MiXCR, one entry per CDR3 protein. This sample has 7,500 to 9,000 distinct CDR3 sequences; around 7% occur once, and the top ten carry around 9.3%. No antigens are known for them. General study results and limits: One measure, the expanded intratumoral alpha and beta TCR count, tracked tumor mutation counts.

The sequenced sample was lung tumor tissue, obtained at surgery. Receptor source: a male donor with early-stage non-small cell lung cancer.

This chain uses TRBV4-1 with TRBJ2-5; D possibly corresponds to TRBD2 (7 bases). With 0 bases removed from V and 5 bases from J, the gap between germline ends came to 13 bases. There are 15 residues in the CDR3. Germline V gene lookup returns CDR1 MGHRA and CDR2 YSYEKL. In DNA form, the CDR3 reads TGCGCCAGCAGCCAAGATAGGGGGGGGCCGGAGACCCAGTACTTC. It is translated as CASSQDRGGPETQYF.

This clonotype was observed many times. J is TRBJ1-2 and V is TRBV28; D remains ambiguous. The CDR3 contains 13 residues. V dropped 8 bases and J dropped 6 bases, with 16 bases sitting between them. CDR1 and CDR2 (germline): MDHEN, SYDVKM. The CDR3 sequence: CASQTTGRDGYTF. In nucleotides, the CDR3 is TGTGCCAGCCAAACCACCGGGCGTGATGGCTACACCTTC.

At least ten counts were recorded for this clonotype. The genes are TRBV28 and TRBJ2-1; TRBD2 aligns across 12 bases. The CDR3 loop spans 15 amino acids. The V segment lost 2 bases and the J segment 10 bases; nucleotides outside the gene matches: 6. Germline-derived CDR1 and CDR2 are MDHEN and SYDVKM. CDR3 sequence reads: CASSLLAGGFQEQFF. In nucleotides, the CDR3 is TGTGCCAGCAGTTTACTAGCGGGGGGGTTTCAGGAGCAGTTCTTC.

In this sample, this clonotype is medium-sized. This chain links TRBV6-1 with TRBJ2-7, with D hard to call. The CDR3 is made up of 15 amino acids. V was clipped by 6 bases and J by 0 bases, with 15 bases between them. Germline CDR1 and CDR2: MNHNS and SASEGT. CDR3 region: CASRGSAPPSYEQYF. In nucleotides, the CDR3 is TGTGCCAGCAGGGGATCAGCCCCTCCCTCCTACGAGCAGTACTTC.

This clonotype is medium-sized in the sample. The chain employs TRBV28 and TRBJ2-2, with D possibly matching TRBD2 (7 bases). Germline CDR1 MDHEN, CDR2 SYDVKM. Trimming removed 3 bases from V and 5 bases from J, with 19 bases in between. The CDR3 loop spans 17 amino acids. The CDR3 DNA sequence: TGTGCCAGCAGTTTGGGGAGGGGGAAGCCCTTTACCGGGGAGCTGTTTTTT. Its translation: CASSLGRGKPFTGELFF.

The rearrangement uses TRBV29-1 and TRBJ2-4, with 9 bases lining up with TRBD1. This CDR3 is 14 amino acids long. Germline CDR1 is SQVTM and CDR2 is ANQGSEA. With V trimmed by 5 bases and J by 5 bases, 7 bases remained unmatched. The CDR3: CSVPGQGNQNIQYF. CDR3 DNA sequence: TGCAGCGTTCCGGGACAGGGAAATCAAAACATTCAGTACTTC.

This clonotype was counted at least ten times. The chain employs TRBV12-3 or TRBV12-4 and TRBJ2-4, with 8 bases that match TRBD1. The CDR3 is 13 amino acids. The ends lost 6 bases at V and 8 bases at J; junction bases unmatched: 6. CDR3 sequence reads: CASSLQQGDIQYF. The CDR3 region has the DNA TGTGCCAGCAGCTTACAACAGGGGGACATTCAGTACTTC.

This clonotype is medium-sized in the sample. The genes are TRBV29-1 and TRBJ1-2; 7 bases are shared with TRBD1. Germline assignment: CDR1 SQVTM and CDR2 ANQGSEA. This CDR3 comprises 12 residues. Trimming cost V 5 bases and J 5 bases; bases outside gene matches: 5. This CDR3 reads CSVLNRGYGYTF. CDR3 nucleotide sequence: TGCAGCGTTCTTAACAGGGGATATGGCTACACCTTC.

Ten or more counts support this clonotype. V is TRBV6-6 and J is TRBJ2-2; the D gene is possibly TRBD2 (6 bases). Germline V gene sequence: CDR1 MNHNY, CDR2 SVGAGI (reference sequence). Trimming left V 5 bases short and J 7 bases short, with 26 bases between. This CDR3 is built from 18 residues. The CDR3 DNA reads TGTGCCAGCAGTCCCGGCAGAGCGGGCGGTCGACGTGGCGGGGAGCTGTTTTTT. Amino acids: CASSPGRAGGRRGGELFF.

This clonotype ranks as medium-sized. CDR3 in amino acids: CSVESAALEQFF. CDR3 nucleotide sequence: TGCAGCGTTGAATCGGCAGCGCTAGAGCAGTTCTTC. The chain links TRBV29-1 to TRBJ2-1; D remains ambiguous. CDR1 and CDR2 (germline): SQVTM, ANQGSEA. This CDR3 has 12 amino acids. Trimming shortened V by 2 bases and J by 10 bases, and 12 bases separated the two germline ends.

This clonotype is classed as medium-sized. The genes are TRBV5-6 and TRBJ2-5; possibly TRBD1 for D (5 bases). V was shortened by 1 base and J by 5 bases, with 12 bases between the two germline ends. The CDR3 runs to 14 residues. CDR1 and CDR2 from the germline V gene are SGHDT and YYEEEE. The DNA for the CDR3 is TGTGCCAGCAGCTTGAGGACACTGGAGGAGACCCAGTACTTC. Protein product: CASSLRTLEETQYF.